The 15 T cell receptor beta chains below come from one sample, sequenced in a study of response to subunit inactivated influenza vaccine. MiXCR, applied by TCRdb to the RT-PCR reads, yields one record per CDR3 protein. The table includes around 600,000 distinct CDR3 sequences, approximately 10% detected once. These data are also associated with another study on T cells expressing NK-cell markers. As that report states: Synthesis of TCR beta cDNA relied on 5'RACE template switching carrying UMIs.

This specimen was PBMCs from blood, taken on the day of vaccination. Receptors originate from a man aged 50-59 years who received an inactivated influenza vaccine.

This clonotype was seen ten or more times. This chain uses TRBV29-1 with TRBJ2-1; possibly TRBD1 for D (6 bases). The CDR3 runs 14 residues. Trimming removed 3 bases at V and 6 bases at J, with 15 bases between. Germline lookup yields CDR1 SQVTM and CDR2 ANQGSEA. The CDR3 sequence: CSVDFRSDSNEQFF. The CDR3 coding sequence is TGCAGCGTTGACTTTCGGTCGGACAGCAATGAGCAGTTCTTC.

In this sample, this clonotype turned up a few times. The CDR3 DNA sequence: TGCAGTGCTAGAAAGGGGGGAAGCGGGACCCAGTTCTTC. This codes for CSARKGGSGTQFF. The gene calls are TRBV20-1 and TRBJ2-1; a weak D match, TRBD2 (7 bases). The CDR3 covers 13 residues. V was cut by 2 bases and J by 13 bases, with 18 bases left in between. CDR1 and CDR2 from the germline V gene are DFQATT and SNEGSKA (reference sequence).

The gene calls are TRBV20-1 and TRBJ2-6; either TRBD1 or TRBD2 may supply D (6 bases each). Germline V gene lookup returns CDR1 DFQATT and CDR2 SNEGSKA (reference sequence). V lost 0 bases, J lost 1 base, and 10 bases lay in between. The CDR3 extends over 16 amino acids. CDR3 protein: CSARDEGGSGANVLTF. CDR3 sequence (DNA): TGCAGTGCTAGAGATGAAGGGGGGTCTGGGGCCAACGTCCTGACTTTC.

The gene calls are TRBV11-1 and TRBJ2-1, with D perhaps matching TRBD2 (5 bases). Trimming removed 2 bases at V and 7 bases at J, with 15 bases between. The CDR3 runs 15 residues. Germline CDR1 SGHAT, CDR2 FQDESV (reference sequence). Here the CDR3 DNA reads TGTGCCAGCAGCTTATTTCTAGCAGGAGGTAATGAGCAGTTCTTC. As protein: CASSLFLAGGNEQFF.

This clonotype was seen many times. The chain employs TRBV7-9 and TRBJ2-5; D is perhaps TRBD1 (6 bases). CDR1 is SEHNR, CDR2 FQNEAQ, per germline (reference sequence). This CDR3 has 13 amino acids. V gave up 2 bases and J gave up 5 bases, with 9 bases separating them. CDR3 coding DNA: TGTGCCAGCAGCTTAAACAGGGTTGAGACCCAGTACTTC. It specifies CASSLNRVETQYF.

This clonotype was detected a few times. V and J are TRBV7-2 and TRBJ2-3; no clear D. V was clipped by 3 bases and J by 10 bases, with 20 bases between them. The CDR3 loop spans 15 amino acids. From germline, CDR1 is SGHTA and CDR2 FQGNSA. The CDR3 nucleotides are TGTGCCAGCAGCTTTGGGCAGGCCAATCGCCCAGCGCAGTATTTT. Its protein product is CASSFGQANRPAQYF.

This clonotype has a handful of counts. The chain couples TRBV29-1 to TRBJ2-3; 7 bases are a match to TRBD1. This CDR3 region has 13 residues. With 0 bases clipped from V and 5 bases from J, the junction kept 2 bases outside the gene matches. Per germline, CDR1 SQVTM and CDR2 ANQGSEA. DNA for the CDR3: TGCAGCGTTGAAGATACAGGGGTAGATACGCAGTATTTT. This codes for CSVEDTGVDTQYF.

V gene TRBV5-1 combines with J gene TRBJ2-1, with D perhaps matching TRBD1 or TRBD2 (5 bases each). Trimming shortened V by 7 bases and J by 0 bases, and 14 bases separated the two germline ends. CDR1 and CDR2 (germline): SGHRS, YFSETQ. The CDR3 length is 15 residues. CDR3 sequence reads: CASFPGRSSYNEQFF. CDR3 nucleotide sequence: TGCGCCAGCTTTCCGGGACGGAGCTCCTACAATGAGCAGTTCTTC.

The V gene is TRBV20-1, the J gene TRBJ2-3, with D maybe TRBD1 (5 bases). Trimming pared 0 bases from V and 2 bases from J, leaving 18 bases between. This CDR3 spans 17 amino acids. Germline-derived CDR1 and CDR2 are DFQATT and SNEGSKA (reference sequence). The CDR3 region has the DNA TGCAGTGCTAGAGACCGAAGACAGAGGACCTACACAGATACGCAGTATTTT. Translated: CSARDRRQRTYTDTQYF.

This sequence joins TRBV20-1 and TRBJ2-3, with D unresolved. V lost 4 bases, J lost 4 bases, and 9 bases lay in between. The germline gives CDR1 DFQATT, CDR2 SNEGSKA (reference sequence). The CDR3 has 12 amino acids. The CDR3 loop is CSAIVVADTQYF. Here the CDR3 DNA reads TGCAGTGCTATAGTAGTCGCAGATACGCAGTATTTT.

This clonotype was counted many times. This chain joins TRBV11-1 and TRBJ1-2; TRBD1 agrees at 7 bases. The V and J ends lost 4 bases and 2 bases, in that order; junction bases with no gene match: 16. The CDR3 loop spans 18 amino acids. CDR1 is SGHAT, CDR2 FQDESV, per germline (reference sequence). The CDR3 DNA is TGTGCCAGCAGCTCAATATACCTCGACAGGGAAAAAAACTATGGCTACACCTTC. Protein sequence: CASSSIYLDREKNYGYTF.

The chain links TRBV6-5 to TRBJ1-1; 7 bases line up with TRBD1. This CDR3 is 13 amino acids long. V trimming: 1 base; J trimming: 7 bases; junction bases outside the gene matches: 3. The V gene's germline CDR1 is MNHEY and CDR2 SVGAGI. The CDR3 reads CASSYFRGYEAFF. The CDR3 nucleotides read TGTGCCAGCAGTTACTTCAGGGGGTATGAAGCTTTCTTT.

This clonotype has just a few counts. The rearrangement uses TRBV19 and TRBJ2-1; a possible D gene is TRBD1 (5 bases). The CDR3 spans 14 residues. Per the germline V gene, CDR1 is LNHDA and CDR2 is SQIVND (reference sequence). Deletions cut 2 bases from V and 5 bases from J, with 10 bases between. The CDR3 DNA reads as TGTGCCAGTAGTATATTGATGACAGACAATGAGCAGTTCTTC. It codes for CASSILMTDNEQFF.

This clonotype occurred a few times. V is TRBV9 and J is TRBJ2-4; the match to TRBD2 covers 12 bases. The CDR3 extends over 16 amino acids. CDR1 and CDR2 (germline): SGDLS, YYNGEE. The J segment lost 0 bases and the V segment lost 3 bases, leaving 1 base of the junction unmatched. CDR3 sequence: CASSGGLAGAKNIQYF. The CDR3 nucleotides are TGTGCCAGCAGCGGGGGACTAGCGGGAGCCAAAAACATTCAGTACTTC. Variable domain in full (rest from reference TRBV9 and TRBJ2-4): DSGVTQTPKHLITATGQRVTLRCSPRSGDLSVYWYQQSLDQGLQFLIQYYNGEERAKGNILERFSAQQFPDLHSELNLSSLELGDSALYFCASSGGLAGAKNIQYFGAGTRLSVL.

The table lists this clonotype with many counts. The chain links TRBV12-3 or TRBV12-4 to TRBJ2-5; the match to TRBD1 covers 9 bases. The CDR3 is 14 residues long. V was clipped by 2 bases and J by 5 bases; unmatched bases: 3. The CDR3 loop is CASSLRTGVETQYF. CDR3 nucleotide sequence: TGTGCCAGCAGTTTAAGGACAGGGGTGGAGACCCAGTACTTC.